Included here is one TCR beta chain sequence, with context. What it binds is unknown. In the original analysis: Junction-only immunoSEQ sequences carried no quality scores, so filtering differed. The repertoire was sequenced with immunoSEQ multiplex PCR; TCRdb's copy has only in-frame clones and lacks some. V and J calls and clone size come straight from that table; D and trimming were deduced from the DNA. The repertoire includes more than 2,000,000 clones, approximately 92% of them detected once, and about 0.13% sits in the top ten. This sample was taken from a study of shared clonotypes between healthy human individuals. Study-wide context: CD4 naive cells filled three plates per donor, CD4 memory three, CD8 naive two and CD8 memory one.

A CD45RA+ naive subset and a CD45RA-negative memory subset were split from CD4+ cells. Germline V gene sequence: CDR1 MNHNY, CDR2 SVGAGI (reference sequence). The trim removed 6 bases at V and 5 bases at J, leaving 10 bases unmatched. The CDR3 totals 14 residues. Study observations and caveats: A reduction in generation probabilities was seen for non-shared clonotypes relative to those shared by all four donors.

This TCR was recovered from a man aged 18 to 29 in good health. The chain couples TRBV6-6 to TRBJ2-7; 7 bases fit TRBD2. Sample: naive CD4+ T cells sorted from blood. The subset was: CD45RA+ positively selected. CDR3 nucleotide sequence: TGTGCCAGCAGCCGAGGGAGGGGTCCCAACGAGCAGTACTTC. It codes for CASSRGRGPNEQYF.